A single sample is the source of the 27 T cell receptor beta chains below, sequenced in a study of beta chain features in type 1 diabetes (dated 2018 in TCRdb). Study-wide conclusions, independent of this receptor: Type 1 diabetes patients showed a moderate but significant shortening of TCRB CDR3 length in all four CD4+ subsets.

These receptors are not linked to any known antigen. The method behind the library was the immunoSEQ multiplex PCR assay. All of the isolated RNA was reverse transcribed with the High Capacity cDNA Reverse Transcription Kit, so expressed TCRB transcripts were sequenced. Held by TCRdb, this immuneACCESS table contains in-frame sequences only and omits some clones. Under half of the omission traces to an unresolved V gene where checked; the cause of the rest is unknown. This sample lists about 710,000 clones; about 14% were detected once. The ten biggest clones cover approximately 0.043% of the sample. The specimen was naive CD4+ T cells from blood. The intended sense of this specimen's cell subset or site label: true naive CD4+ T cells. The receptors originated from a young man with type 1 diabetes.

This clone was picked up a small number of times. The gene calls are TRBV2 and TRBJ2-1; D uncertain. The V and J ends lost 5 bases and 2 bases respectively, with 7 bases between them. This CDR3 region has 13 residues. CDR1 is SNHLY and CDR2 is FYNNEI in the germline V gene. CDR3 bases: TGTGCCAGCAGTACGGATACCTACAATGAGCAGTTCTTC. Encoded protein: CASSTDTYNEQFF. The full variable domain, completed using reference TRBV2 and TRBJ2-1, is EPEVTQTPSHQVTQMGQEVILRCVPISNHLYFYWYRQILGQKVEFLVSFYNNEISEKSEIFDDQFSVERPDGSNFTLKIRSTKLEDSAMYFCASSTDTYNEQFFGPGTRLTVL.

This clone was counted only a few times. This sequence joins TRBV5-1 and TRBJ2-5; D gene ambiguous. V was pared by 5 bases and J by 1 base, with 6 bases between. CDR1 is SGHRS, CDR2 YFSETQ, per germline. CDR3 length equals 12 residues. This chain's CDR3 is CASSQSQETQYF. CDR3 in DNA: TGCGCCAGCAGTCAATCCCAAGAGACCCAGTACTTC.

The chain links TRBV7-2 to TRBJ2-1; 10 bases are shared with TRBD2. The CDR3 is 16 amino acids. Trimming removed 1 base from V and 7 bases from J; junction bases left unmatched: 7. Germline V lookup: CDR1 SGHTA, CDR2 FQGNSA. CDR3 DNA: TGTGCCAGCAGCTTAGACTCTAGCGGGAGTGTGAATGAGCAGTTCTTC. This translates into CASSLDSSGSVNEQFF.

The genes are TRBV4-1 and TRBJ2-3; D is ambiguous. CDR1 is MGHRA, CDR2 YSYEKL, per germline. Trimming removed 0 bases from V and 3 bases from J, with 7 bases in between. The CDR3 has 14 residues. The CDR3 reads CASSQDQSTDTQYF. The CDR3 coding sequence is TGCGCCAGCAGCCAAGATCAGTCTACAGATACGCAGTATTTT.

This clone came up a few times. CDR3 residues: CASRTQGAGEAFF. The CDR3 DNA reads TGTGCCAGCAGAACACAGGGGGCCGGTGAAGCTTTCTTT. This rearrangement joins TRBV2 to TRBJ1-1; 9 nucleotides line up with TRBD1. The CDR3 runs to 13 residues. J was trimmed by 7 bases and V by 6 bases; bases with no gene match: 6. The germline V gene encodes CDR1 SNHLY and CDR2 FYNNEI.

V is TRBV5-6 and J is TRBJ2-2, with D unresolved. The CDR3 loop spans 15 amino acids. Germline values: CDR1 SGHDT, CDR2 YYEEEE. Deletions cut 4 bases from V and 2 bases from J, with 12 bases between. The chain's CDR3 is CASSPLPLNTGELFF. The CDR3 coding sequence is TGTGCCAGCAGCCCCCTCCCCCTTAACACCGGGGAGCTGTTTTTT.

This clone was seen more than once but under ten times. The gene calls are TRBV6-5 and TRBJ1-1; maybe TRBD1 (5 bases). Trimming removed 6 bases at V and 4 bases at J, with 18 bases between. Germline values: CDR1 MNHEY, CDR2 SVGAGI. The CDR3 consists of 15 residues. The CDR3 region is CASRAAGTIGTEAFF. The CDR3 region has the DNA TGTGCCAGCAGGGCCGCAGGGACCATCGGCACTGAAGCTTTCTTT.

This clone was seen more than once but under ten times. The chain is built from TRBV11-2 and TRBJ2-7; D tentatively fits TRBD1 or TRBD2 (5 bases each). Germline-derived CDR1 and CDR2 are SGHAT and FQNNGV. Trimming shortened V by 0 bases and J by 7 bases, and 13 bases separated the two germline ends. The CDR3 sequence is 14 residues long. CDR3 residues: CASSLDRGRGEQYF. DNA of the CDR3: TGTGCCAGCAGCTTAGATCGGGGACGTGGGGAGCAGTACTTC.

This rearrangement joins TRBV6-5 to TRBJ1-1; no firm D call. CDR1 is MNHEY, CDR2 SVGAGI, per germline. The CDR3 extends over 15 amino acids. The ends were cut back, 0 bases at V and 1 base at J, with 9 bases in the middle. In DNA form, the CDR3 reads TGTGCCAGCAGTTACTCTGCCGTGGGGAACACTGAAGCTTTCTTT. Translation: CASSYSAVGNTEAFF.

This clone was found a few times. J is TRBJ2-3 and V is TRBV29-1, with 10 nucleotides matching TRBD2. Germline CDR1 and CDR2: SQVTM and ANQGSEA. Trimming removed 7 bases from V and 2 bases from J; junction bases left unmatched: 6. The CDR3 sequence is 14 residues long. For the CDR3, the DNA is TGCAGCGCCATTAGCGGGAGGCCCACAGATACGCAGTATTTT. Amino acid sequence: CSAISGRPTDTQYF.

The V call is TRBV2, the J call TRBJ1-1, with TRBD1 matching 11 bases. Germline V gene sequence: CDR1 SNHLY, CDR2 FYNNEI. There are 15 residues in the CDR3. V lost 4 bases to trimming and J lost 5 bases; unmatched junction nucleotides: 6. CDR3 loop: CASSGGTGGVTEAFF. As DNA, the CDR3 is TGTGCCAGCAGTGGAGGGACAGGGGGTGTGACTGAAGCTTTCTTT.

The chain has TRBV4-1 and TRBJ1-3, with no clear D. Germline CDR1 reads MGHRA; CDR2 reads YSYEKL. The CDR3 has 16 amino acids. V was clipped by 0 bases and J by 2 bases, with 11 bases between them. CDR3: CASSQEPEGAGNTIYF. DNA for the CDR3: TGCGCCAGCAGCCAAGAACCCGAGGGTGCTGGAAACACCATATATTTT.

This rearrangement joins TRBV4-3 to TRBJ2-5; D unclear. V shed 1 base and J shed 7 bases, with 10 bases lying between them. In germline, CDR1 is LGHNA, CDR2 YSLEER. The CDR3 sequence is 13 residues long. The CDR3 DNA reads TGCGCCAGCAGCCAAGTAAGGGTTGGGACCCAGTACTTC. This encodes CASSQVRVGTQYF.

V gene TRBV20-1 combines with J gene TRBJ2-1; D might be TRBD1 (6 bases). Germline values: CDR1 DFQATT, CDR2 SNEGSKA (reference sequence). V gave up 6 bases and J gave up 6 bases, with 9 bases separating them. CDR3 length: 11 residues. CDR3: CSASGANEQFF. The CDR3 bases are TGCAGTGCCTCAGGGGCCAATGAGCAGTTCTTC.

Only a few counts were recorded for this clone. The rearrangement links TRBV30 to TRBJ2-3, with D perhaps TRBD1 (6 bases). Trimming removed 4 bases at V and 0 bases at J, with 11 bases between. Germline loops: CDR1 GTSNPN, CDR2 SVGIG (reference sequence). The length of the CDR3 is 14 residues. In DNA form, the CDR3 reads TGTGCCTGGACTTGGGGGACAAGCACAGATACGCAGTATTTT. Translation: CAWTWGTSTDTQYF.

This clone has more than one count but fewer than ten. This rearrangement joins TRBV6-5 to TRBJ1-2; 7 bases agree with TRBD1. J was trimmed by 0 bases and V by 4 bases; bases with no gene match: 5. This CDR3 region has 15 residues. CDR1 is MNHEY, CDR2 SVGAGI, per germline. CDR3 sequence (DNA): TGTGCCAGCAGTTCTTGGACAGGTTCTAACTATGGCTACACCTTC. Amino acids: CASSSWTGSNYGYTF.

This chain connects TRBV7-2 to TRBJ1-1; tentatively, D is TRBD1 (6 bases). CDR1 SGHTA and CDR2 FQGNSA come from the germline V gene. V was shortened by 7 bases and J by 4 bases, with 16 bases between the two germline ends. The CDR3 covers 14 residues. In DNA, the CDR3 is TGTGCCAGCACCGTTGGGACATTAGTCACTGAAGCTTTCTTT. It yields the protein CASTVGTLVTEAFF.

This clone occurred a few times. The rearrangement joins TRBV7-9 to TRBJ1-5; no firm D call. The CDR3 runs to 16 residues. V was clipped by 2 bases and J by 0 bases, with 11 bases between them. CDR1 is SEHNR and CDR2 is FQNEAQ in the germline V gene (reference sequence). The chain's CDR3 is CASSLISSGSNQPQHF. As DNA, the CDR3 is TGTGCCAGCAGCTTAATAAGTAGCGGTAGCAATCAGCCCCAGCATTTT.

This clone showed up just a few times. The gene calls are TRBV5-1 and TRBJ2-1, with D hard to call. Trimming left V 0 bases short and J 5 bases short, with 6 bases between. Germline assignment: CDR1 SGHRS and CDR2 YFSETQ. This CDR3 is 13 amino acids long. The CDR3 DNA sequence: TGCGCCAGCAGCTTGGTCCAGAACAATGAGCAGTTCTTC. Translating gives CASSLVQNNEQFF.

The J gene is TRBJ2-2, the V gene TRBV6-5, with D possibly being TRBD1 (6 bases). CDR3 size: 15 residues. V shed 0 bases and J shed 3 bases, with 8 bases lying between them. Germline lookup yields CDR1 MNHEY and CDR2 SVGAGI. This CDR3 reads CASSYSQGYTGELFF. CDR3 nucleotide sequence: TGTGCCAGCAGTTACTCACAGGGTTACACCGGGGAGCTGTTTTTT.

This clone showed up just a few times. The chain joins TRBV7-2 to TRBJ1-5; D gene uncertain. The germline gives CDR1 SGHTA, CDR2 FQGNSA. There are 13 residues in the CDR3. V lost 0 bases to trimming and J lost 3 bases, with 3 bases between them. The CDR3, as DNA: TGTGCCAGCAGCTTAGCCTACAATCAGCCCCAGCATTTT. Amino acids: CASSLAYNQPQHF.

The chain combines TRBV28 with TRBJ1-2; D not certain. V gave up 7 bases and J gave up 5 bases, with 17 bases separating them. Germline CDR1 is MDHEN and CDR2 is SYDVKM. This CDR3 region has 14 residues. This CDR3 reads CASNEGRVRYGYTF. CDR3 DNA: TGTGCCAGCAATGAAGGGCGCGTTCGTTATGGCTACACCTTC.

The chain combines TRBV7-6 with TRBJ2-2, with D perhaps matching TRBD2 (7 bases). Per germline, CDR1 SGHVS and CDR2 FNYEAQ. The V and J ends lost 4 bases and 7 bases respectively, with 19 bases between them. This CDR3 comprises 16 residues. For the CDR3, the DNA is TGTGCCAGCAGCTCCCTAGCGGCCAGGGGTGGCGGGGAGCTGTTTTTT. Its protein product is CASSSLAARGGGELFF.

This clone was detected only a few times. The V and J genes are TRBV5-8 and TRBJ2-1; D uncertain. This CDR3 has 14 residues. V was trimmed by 0 bases and J by 8 bases, leaving 12 bases between them. Germline CDR1 reads SGHTS; CDR2 reads YDEGEE. CDR3 region: CASSLGIRSDEQFF. The CDR3 DNA reads as TGTGCCAGCAGCTTGGGCATAAGGTCGGATGAGCAGTTCTTC.

This clone was seen a handful of times. The sample has other DNA sequences that encode this CDR3 too. The rearrangement joins TRBV7-2 to TRBJ2-5, with 9 bases identical to TRBD2. The length of the CDR3 is 12 residues. V lost 11 bases and J lost 9; bases outside the gene matches: 10. In germline, CDR1 is SGHTA, CDR2 FQGNSA. The CDR3 reads CALAVEREAQYF. The CDR3 DNA reads as TGTGCCTTAGCAGTAGAGCGGGAGGCCCAGTACTTC. The full variable domain, with the rest looked up from reference TRBV7-2 and TRBJ2-5, is GAGVSQSPSNKVTEKGKDVELRCDPISGHTALYWYRQSLGQGLEFLIYFQGNSAPDKSGLPSDRFSAERTGGSVSTLTIQRTQQEDSAVYLCALAVEREAQYFGPGTRLLVL.

The chain couples TRBV5-1 to TRBJ2-5; 10 bases fit TRBD1. The junction had 13 bases not matched to a gene; V was cut back by 5 bases and J by 6 bases. This CDR3 is built from 16 residues. Per germline, CDR1 SGHRS and CDR2 YFSETQ. The CDR3: CASSPDRGLSWKTQYF. CDR3 nucleotide sequence: TGCGCCAGCAGTCCCGACAGGGGGCTGAGTTGGAAGACCCAGTACTTC.

This clone has more than one count but fewer than ten. The chain combines TRBV18 with TRBJ2-3, with 7 bases aligning to TRBD2. The V gene end was trimmed by 0 bases and the J gene end by 5 bases; junction bases not matched to a gene: 5. In germline, CDR1 is KGHSH, CDR2 LQKENI. The CDR3 loop spans 15 amino acids. The CDR3 loop reads CASSPPLGRGDTQYF. For the CDR3, the DNA is TGTGCCAGCTCACCACCGTTAGGGAGGGGAGATACGCAGTATTTT.